This T cell receptor beta chain was captured in a study of beta chain features in type 1 diabetes. Study background: All of the samples together had 107,917,701 sorted cells examined.

Sorting with CD45RO/CCR7/CD25/CD127/CD95/CD27 yielded naive, central memory, regulatory and stem-like memory CD4+ cells. Study findings and constraints: cDNA sequencing could over-represent cells with high TCR expression. Type 1 diabetes patients had TCRB CDR3s that were shorter (moderately but significantly so) in all four CD4+ subsets.

This clone was detected a few times. Its antigen is currently unknown. Reverse transcribing all isolated RNA meant expressed TCRB transcripts were sequenced. This table comes from immunoSEQ multiplex PCR, and its TCRdb copy is limited to in-frame clones, with some not included. Found here are some 700,000 clones, roughly 12% of them singletons; the top ten hold around 0.022%. CDR3 length: 15 amino acids. Germline values: CDR1 SGHTA, CDR2 FQGTGA. The germline V and J ends were trimmed by 4 bases and 7 bases, with 14 bases remaining between them. Sequenced sample: naive CD4+ T cells from blood. The chain uses TRBV7-3 and TRBJ1-6; no clear D gene. The sequence came from a man younger than 35 with type 1 diabetes. The CDR3: CASSSGPLANSPLHF. The CDR3 nucleotides read TGTGCCAGCAGCTCCGGGCCCCTCGCGAATTCACCCCTCCACTTT. Full variable domain (remainder filled in from reference TRBV7-3 and TRBJ1-6): GAGVSQTPSNKVTEKGKYVELRCDPISGHTALYWYRQSLGQGPEFLIYFQGTGAADDSGLPNDRFFAVRPEGSVSTLKIQRTERGDSAVYLCASSSGPLANSPLHFGNGTRLTVT.